These 23 T cell receptor beta chains were all obtained from the same sample, sequenced in a study of metastatic and nonmetastatic thyroid tumors. Using MiXCR, TCRdb reanalyzed the PCR reads. The table records some 34,000 clones, 15% to 20% of them present only once. None of the patients had undergone any treatment ahead of thyroid surgery. Sample: blood. The receptors originated from a female donor with papillary thyroid cancer or a benign thyroid nodule (not recorded which). Some clones in this sample may be carry-over from other donors' samples.

CDR3 amino acids: CASSMRTGELFF. The CDR3 DNA is TGTGCCAGCTCAATGAGGACCGGGGAGCTGTTTTTT. This chain connects TRBV6-1 to TRBJ2-2, with no clear D. V lost 8 bases and J lost 5, with 9 bases in between. Germline V gives CDR1 MNHNS, CDR2 SASEGT. CDR3 size: 12 residues.

The chain uses TRBV30 and TRBJ2-5; TRBD1 might be the D (5 bases). The CDR3 extends over 15 amino acids. Germline V lookup: CDR1 GTSNPN, CDR2 SVGIG (reference sequence). Here the CDR3 reads CTRSVGAMLQETQYF. CDR3 in DNA: TGTACCCGGAGCGTAGGGGCAATGCTTCAAGAGACCCAGTACTTC.

The sample holds many counts of this clone. This chain links TRBV20-1 with TRBJ1-2; D gene unclear. The germline V gene has CDR1 DFQATT and CDR2 SNEGSKA (reference sequence). V dropped 6 bases and J dropped 2 bases, with 10 bases sitting between them. This CDR3 has 12 amino acids. CDR3 nucleotide sequence: TGCAGTGCAAAGACCGGGAACTATGGCTACACCTTC. Translation: CSAKTGNYGYTF.

The chain joins TRBV28 to TRBJ2-3; TRBD2 matches at 9 bases. The CDR3 runs to 17 residues. J lost 2 bases, V lost 6 bases, and 12 bases had no gene match. Germline V lookup: CDR1 MDHEN, CDR2 SYDVKM. CDR3 bases: TGTGCCAGCAGCCTATTAACTAGCGGGCAAATCACAGATACGCAGTATTTT. As protein: CASSLLTSGQITDTQYF.

This clone was observed at least ten times. The rearrangement uses TRBV20-1 and TRBJ1-4; D gene ambiguous. Germline V gene sequence: CDR1 DFQATT, CDR2 SNEGSKA (reference sequence). V lost 3 bases and J 4 bases, leaving 15 bases between the germline ends. The CDR3 contains 15 residues. Here the CDR3 reads CSASGGESFNEKLFF. The CDR3 region has the DNA TGCAGTGCTAGCGGTGGGGAGTCCTTTAATGAAAAACTGTTTTTT.

This clone came up many times. The CDR3 DNA follows: TGTGCCAGCAGTCTCCGGGAGGTCCACCAAGAGACCCAGTACTTC. This gives the protein CASSLREVHQETQYF. The genes are TRBV12-3 or TRBV12-4 and TRBJ2-5; TRBD2 aligns across 7 bases. The CDR3 runs to 15 residues. After removal of 5 bases from V and 0 bases from J, the junction contained 6 bases not matched to a gene.

This clone was seen many times. CDR3 nucleotides: TGCGCCAGCAGCCCAATCGCAGGGGGGTCCCAGTACTTC. This encodes CASSPIAGGSQYF. This chain links TRBV4-3 with TRBJ2-5; perhaps TRBD1 as D (7 bases). In germline, CDR1 is LGHNA, CDR2 YSLEER. This CDR3 spans 13 amino acids. V lost 4 bases and J lost 9, with 15 bases in between.

This clone appeared many times. This chain uses TRBV11-1 with TRBJ2-2, with D tentatively TRBD2 (5 bases). The CDR3 length is 16 residues. V lost 1 base and J lost 0, with 9 bases in between. Looked up from germline, CDR1 is SGHAT and CDR2 is FQDESV (reference sequence). The chain's CDR3 is CASSLVLAPNTGELFF. The CDR3 nucleotides read TGTGCCAGCAGCTTAGTGCTAGCTCCGAACACCGGGGAGCTGTTTTTT.

This clone has at least ten counts. V and J are TRBV6-6 and TRBJ2-3, with TRBD1 identical over 10 bases. The CDR3 has 17 amino acids. Germline CDR1 is MNHNY and CDR2 is SVGAGI (reference sequence). V was clipped by 6 bases and J by 2 bases; unmatched bases: 11. CDR3 DNA: TGTGCCAGCAGATTGACAGGGGGCGGGGGATACACAGATACGCAGTATTTT. It is translated as CASRLTGGGGYTDTQYF.

Many counts were recorded for this clone. V usage is TRBV12-3 or TRBV12-4 and J usage is TRBJ2-5; D is undetermined. Trimming cost V 4 bases and J 5 bases, with 5 bases left between them. The CDR3 contains 11 residues. CDR3 DNA: TGTGCCAGCAGTTCTCGGGAGACCCAGTACTTC. Its translation is CASSSRETQYF.

This clone was found a few times. A junction boundary mismatches the germline segment, possibly from a read error. The rearrangement uses TRBV10-1 and TRBJ2-2, with 7 bases lining up with TRBD2. CDR1 and CDR2 from the germline V gene are WNHNN and SYGVQD (reference sequence). This CDR3 is built from 17 residues. CDR3 amino acids: CASSQDLGGCVTAELFF. The CDR3 DNA follows: TGCGCCAGCAGTCAGGACCTGGGGGGGTGCGTCACCGCGGAGCTGTTTTTT.

The chain carries TRBV2 and TRBJ2-3, with D perhaps assigned TRBD1 or TRBD2 (5 bases each). The V and J ends lost 3 bases and 6 bases respectively, with 16 bases between them. The CDR3 is 15 residues long. CDR1 is SNHLY and CDR2 is FYNNEI in the germline V gene. CDR3 nucleotides: TGTGCCAGCAGTGACCGGGACCCCGGGGTCGATACGCAGTATTTT. It encodes CASSDRDPGVDTQYF.

Remarks on this clone: The junction departs from the called germline gene at one end, perhaps through a read error. V gene TRBV27 combines with J gene TRBJ2-7, with 8 bases fitting TRBD2. The CDR3 covers 14 residues. Looked up from germline, CDR1 is MNHEY and CDR2 is SMNVEV (reference sequence). CDR3 loop: CASSSAGVAYEQYF. The DNA for the CDR3 is TGTGCCAGCAGTTCAGCGGGAGTTGCCTATGAGCAGTACTTC.

With regard to this clone: A much larger clone lies a single base off, so this may be a read error. The chain links TRBV9 to TRBJ2-5; 12 nucleotides align to TRBD2. Germline V gene data show CDR1 as SGDLS and CDR2 as YYNGEE. The CDR3 length is 16 residues. V lost 4 bases to trimming and J lost 5 bases; unmatched junction nucleotides: 9. The CDR3 is CASSLMTSGGPETQYF. CDR3 in DNA: TGTGCCAGCAGCTTAATGACTAGCGGGGGACCGGAGACCCAGTACTTC.

The sample holds many counts of this clone. This chain uses TRBV20-1 with TRBJ2-3, with 10 bases lining up with TRBD2. CDR3 length: 14 residues. J gave up 4 bases and V 6 bases, and 7 bases lay outside the gene matches. In germline, CDR1 is DFQATT, CDR2 SNEGSKA (reference sequence). CDR3 region: CSANLAGGADTQYF. In nucleotides, the CDR3 is TGCAGTGCGAATTTAGCGGGGGGAGCAGATACGCAGTATTTT.

A remark on this clone: A much larger clone is a single base away; this may be a read error. The chain combines TRBV4-1 with TRBJ2-7, with TRBD1 matching 12 bases. CDR1 and CDR2 from the germline V gene are MGHRA and YSYEKL. The CDR3 sequence is 17 residues long. CDR3 nucleotides: TGCGCCAGCAGCAGGGGGACAGGGGGCGACCTCTCCTACGAGCATTACTTC. Encoded protein: CASSRGTGGDLSYEHYF.

This clone was recorded many times. The chain has TRBV5-1 and TRBJ1-2; no firm D call. The CDR3 spans 13 residues. V was trimmed by 1 base and J by 2 bases, leaving 6 bases between them. Germline-derived CDR1 and CDR2 are SGHRS and YFSETQ. This CDR3 reads CASSLNLNYGYTF. In nucleotides, the CDR3 is TGCGCCAGCAGCTTGAACCTAAACTATGGCTACACCTTC.

This clone has at least ten counts. Being one base from a much bigger clone, this may be a read error. The V call is TRBV28, the J call TRBJ2-3, with TRBD2 identical over 8 bases. Germline V gene sequence: CDR1 MDHEN, CDR2 SYDVKM. The CDR3 extends over 16 amino acids. Losses at the gene ends were 7 bases for V and 1 base for J; bases not matched to a gene: 10. The DNA for the CDR3 is TGTGCCAGCAACCCGGGGGGGGGGCGAGGCACAGATACGCAGTATTTT. Amino acids: CASNPGGGRGTDTQYF.

This clone was recorded at least ten times. J is TRBJ2-3 and V is TRBV9; 9 bases fit TRBD2. CDR3 length: 15 residues. The trim removed 4 bases at V and 6 bases at J, leaving 9 bases unmatched. In germline, CDR1 is SGDLS, CDR2 YYNGEE. The CDR3 DNA reads TGTGCCAGCAGCCTTATAGCGGGAGAGGTCGATACGCAGTATTTT. It encodes CASSLIAGEVDTQYF.

In its sample, this clone ranks as medium-sized. This chain links TRBV6-1 with TRBJ1-6; D perhaps matches TRBD1 (5 bases). The V gene lost 7 bases and the J gene lost 6 bases, with 16 bases spanning the gap. The CDR3 sequence is 15 residues long. Germline CDR1 is MNHNS and CDR2 is SASEGT. CDR3 residues: CASTPGGAGNSPLHF. In DNA, the CDR3 is TGTGCCAGCACCCCCGGTGGGGCAGGTAATTCACCCCTCCACTTT.

In the case of this clone: Compared with germline, one end of the junction differs, possibly owing to a read error. The chain couples TRBV6-4 to TRBJ2-3, with a weak D call TRBD2 (6 bases). The CDR3 totals 15 residues. Germline loops: CDR1 MRHNA, CDR2 SNTAGT. CDR3 sequence reads: CASIDSAGSTDTQYF. The CDR3 coding sequence is TGTGCCAGCATTGACTCAGCGGGTAGCACAGATACGCAGTATTTT.

This clone was recorded many times. V is TRBV10-2 and J is TRBJ2-5; D unresolved. The CDR3 sequence is 11 residues long. Germline loops: CDR1 WSHSY, CDR2 SAAADI. The V and J ends lost 4 bases and 4 bases respectively, with 4 bases between them. The chain's CDR3 is CASSVGETQYF. CDR3 coding DNA: TGCGCCAGCAGTGTGGGAGAGACCCAGTACTTC.

This clone was found many times. V is TRBV2 and J is TRBJ2-7, with 9 bases that match TRBD1. V shed 8 bases and J 5 bases; nucleotides not matched to a gene: 4. Germline loops: CDR1 SNHLY, CDR2 FYNNEI. The CDR3 runs 12 residues. CDR3 nucleotides: TGTGCCAGCCGGGACAGGGTGCACGAGCAGTACTTC. Translating gives CASRDRVHEQYF.